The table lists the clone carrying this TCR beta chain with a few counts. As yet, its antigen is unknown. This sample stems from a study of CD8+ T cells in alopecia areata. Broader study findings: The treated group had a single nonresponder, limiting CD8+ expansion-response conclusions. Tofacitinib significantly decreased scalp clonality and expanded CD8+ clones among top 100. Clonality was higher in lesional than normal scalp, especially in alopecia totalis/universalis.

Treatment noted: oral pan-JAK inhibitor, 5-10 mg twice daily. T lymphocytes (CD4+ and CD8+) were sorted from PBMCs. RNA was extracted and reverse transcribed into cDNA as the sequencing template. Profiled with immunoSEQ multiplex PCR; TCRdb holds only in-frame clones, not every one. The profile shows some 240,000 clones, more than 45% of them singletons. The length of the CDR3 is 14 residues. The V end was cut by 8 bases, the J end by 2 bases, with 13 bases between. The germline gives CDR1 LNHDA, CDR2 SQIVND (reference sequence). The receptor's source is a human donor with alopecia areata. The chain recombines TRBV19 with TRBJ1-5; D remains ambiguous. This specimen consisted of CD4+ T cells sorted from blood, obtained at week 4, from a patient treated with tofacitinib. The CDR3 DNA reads TGTGCCAGTGATACCGGTGGGGGCAATCAGCCCCAGCATTTT. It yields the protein CASDTGGGNQPQHF.